Below are 11 T cell receptor beta chains sequenced from a single sample in a study of T cells expressing NK-cell markers (TCRdb year 2020). The method was 5' RACE. The sequencer was an Illumina HiSeq 2000. After the reads were reprocessed by TCRdb, one entry was made per CDR3 protein sequence, with no DNA. The table held for this sample gives about 260,000 distinct CDR3 sequences. The ten top clones hold 0.39% of the sample. Sequenced material: blood T cells: a sorted CD56 or NKG2C T cell subset, CD4+ or CD8+ T cells, or bulk PBMC T cells (not recorded which). Receptors were obtained from a man younger than 30 in good health. Donor details come from another sample of the same person, matched by shared clones.

V usage is TRBV20-1 and J usage is TRBJ1-5; no DNA is available, so the TRBD1 call from TCRdb remains unchecked. The CDR3 is made up of 14 amino acids. Per the germline V gene, CDR1 is DFQATT and CDR2 is SNEGSKA (reference sequence). The CDR3 loop reads CSARTGQGRQPQHF.

This chain joins TRBV5-1 and TRBJ2-1; TCRdb outputs TRBD2, but without DNA this stays unchecked. Germline CDR1 SGHRS, CDR2 YFSETQ. The CDR3 totals 18 residues. The CDR3 loop is CASSLVPRGSFSYNEQFF.

This chain joins TRBV20-1 and TRBJ1-2. This CDR3 has 12 amino acids. Germline V gene lookup returns CDR1 DFQATT and CDR2 SNEGSKA (reference sequence). This chain's CDR3 is CSARDVVRGYTF.

The CDR3 is CSPGRQGGSAEAFF. The chain combines TRBV20-1 with TRBJ1-1; TCRdb proposes TRBD1, but this gene call is untestable without DNA. The CDR3 loop spans 14 amino acids. Germline CDR1 is DFQATT and CDR2 is SNEGSKA (reference sequence).

V is TRBV5-6 and J is TRBJ2-1; TCRdb calls TRBD2, which cannot be checked without DNA. The CDR3 runs 20 residues. Germline CDR1 reads SGHDT; CDR2 reads YYEEEE. CDR3 sequence reads: CASSFVPNVGGYREFNEQFF.

The V call is TRBV4-3, the J call TRBJ1-1; TCRdb returns TRBD1, unconfirmable since there is no DNA. CDR1 is LGHNA and CDR2 is YSLEER in the germline V gene. The CDR3 runs to 15 residues. This chain's CDR3 is CASSQAVSSGTEAFF.

The chain employs TRBV11-2 and TRBJ2-1; the D gene TCRdb calls, TRBD2, cannot be checked with no DNA. In germline, CDR1 is SGHAT, CDR2 FQNNGV. The CDR3 length is 11 residues. The CDR3 protein is CASSTTSGQFF. Based on the CDR3 plus reference TRBV11-2 and TRBJ2-1, the full variable domain is EAGVAQSPRYKIIEKRQSVAFWCNPISGHATLYWYQQILGQGPKLLIQFQNNGVVDDSQLPKDRFSAERLKGVDSTLKIQPAKLEDSAVYLCASSTTSGQFFGPGTRLTVL.

The chain has TRBV7-2 and TRBJ1-1; TCRdb selects TRBD1, and the lack of DNA leaves this call unchecked. CDR1 and CDR2 from the germline V gene are SGHTA and FQGNSA. This CDR3 comprises 16 residues. This CDR3 reads CASSLGGGRGSTEAFF.

The J gene is TRBJ2-3, the V gene TRBV20-1; TCRdb gives TRBD1 as the D gene, but with no DNA this cannot be confirmed. Germline V gene lookup returns CDR1 DFQATT and CDR2 SNEGSKA (reference sequence). The CDR3 covers 15 residues. The CDR3 loop reads CSASRRGGRTDTQYF.

This chain connects TRBV7-2 to TRBJ2-7; checking the TCRdb D call of TRBD2 is not possible without DNA. The CDR3 spans 17 residues. The V gene's germline CDR1 is SGHTA and CDR2 FQGNSA. The CDR3 reads CASSFGKVLADTYEQYF.

The chain has TRBV6-5 and TRBJ2-1; TCRdb's D call of TRBD1 is untestable without DNA. The germline V gene has CDR1 MNHEY and CDR2 SVGAGI. This CDR3 has 15 residues. The chain's CDR3 is CASSYSYGQYNEQFF.